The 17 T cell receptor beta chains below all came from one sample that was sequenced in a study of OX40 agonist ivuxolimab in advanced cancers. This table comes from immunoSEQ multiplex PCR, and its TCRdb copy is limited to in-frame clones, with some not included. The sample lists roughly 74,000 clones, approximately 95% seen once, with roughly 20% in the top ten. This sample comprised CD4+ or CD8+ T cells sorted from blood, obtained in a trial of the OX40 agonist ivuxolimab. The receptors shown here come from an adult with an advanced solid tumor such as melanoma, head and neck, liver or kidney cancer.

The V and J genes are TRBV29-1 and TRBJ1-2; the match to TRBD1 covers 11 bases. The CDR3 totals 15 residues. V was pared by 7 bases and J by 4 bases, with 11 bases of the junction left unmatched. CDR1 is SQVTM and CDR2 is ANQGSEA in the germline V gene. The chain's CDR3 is CSARTGGASTYGYTF. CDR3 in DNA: TGCAGCGCTAGGACAGGGGGCGCTTCTACCTATGGCTACACCTTC.

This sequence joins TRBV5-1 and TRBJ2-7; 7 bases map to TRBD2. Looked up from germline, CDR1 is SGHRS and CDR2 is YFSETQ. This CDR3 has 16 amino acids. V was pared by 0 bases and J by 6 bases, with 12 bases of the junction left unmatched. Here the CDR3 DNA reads TGCGCCAGCAGCTTGGTATCGCGGGAGAGTACCTTCGAGCAGTACTTC. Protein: CASSLVSRESTFEQYF.

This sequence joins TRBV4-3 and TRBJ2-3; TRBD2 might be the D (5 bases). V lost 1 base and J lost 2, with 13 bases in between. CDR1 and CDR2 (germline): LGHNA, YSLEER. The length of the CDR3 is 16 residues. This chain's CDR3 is CASSQVGKRFTDTQYF. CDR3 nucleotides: TGCGCCAGCAGCCAAGTTGGTAAGCGGTTCACAGATACGCAGTATTTT.

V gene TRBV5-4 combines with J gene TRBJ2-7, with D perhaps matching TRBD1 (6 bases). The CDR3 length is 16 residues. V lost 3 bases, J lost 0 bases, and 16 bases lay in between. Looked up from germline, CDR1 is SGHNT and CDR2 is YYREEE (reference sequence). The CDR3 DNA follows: TGTGCCAGCAGCTACCTCGGAAGGGGGAACTCCTACGAGCAGTACTTC. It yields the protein CASSYLGRGNSYEQYF.

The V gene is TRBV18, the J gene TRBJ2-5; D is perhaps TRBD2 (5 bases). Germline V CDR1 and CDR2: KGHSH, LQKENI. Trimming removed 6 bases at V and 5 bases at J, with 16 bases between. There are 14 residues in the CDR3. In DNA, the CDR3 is TGTGCCAGCTCGCTCCCGGACGGGAAGGAGACCCAGTACTTC. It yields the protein CASSLPDGKETQYF.

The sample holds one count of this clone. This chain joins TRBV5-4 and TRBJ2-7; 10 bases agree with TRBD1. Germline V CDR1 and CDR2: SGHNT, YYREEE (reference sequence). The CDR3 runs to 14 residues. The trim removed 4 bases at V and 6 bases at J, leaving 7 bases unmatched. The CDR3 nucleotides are TGTGCCAGCAGCCGACAGGGGGCGGGGGCCGAGCAGTACTTC. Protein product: CASSRQGAGAEQYF.

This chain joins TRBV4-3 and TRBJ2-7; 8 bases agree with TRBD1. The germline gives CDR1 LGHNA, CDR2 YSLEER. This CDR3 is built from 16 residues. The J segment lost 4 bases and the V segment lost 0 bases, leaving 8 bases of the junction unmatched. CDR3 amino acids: CASSQDLWQGAYEQYF. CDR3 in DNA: TGCGCCAGCAGCCAAGATCTTTGGCAGGGGGCATACGAGCAGTACTTC.

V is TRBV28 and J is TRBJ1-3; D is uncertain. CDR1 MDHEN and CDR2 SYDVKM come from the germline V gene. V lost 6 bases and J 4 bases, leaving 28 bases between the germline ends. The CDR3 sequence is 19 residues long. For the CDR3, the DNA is TGTGCCAGCAGCCCCCGGGAGGTCCGAACTTTGGCGCCCGGAAACACCATATATTTT. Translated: CASSPREVRTLAPGNTIYF.

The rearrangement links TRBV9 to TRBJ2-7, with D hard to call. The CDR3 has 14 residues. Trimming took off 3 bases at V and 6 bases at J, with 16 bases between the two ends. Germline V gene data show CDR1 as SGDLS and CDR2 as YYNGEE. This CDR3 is CASSGPGVYGEQYF. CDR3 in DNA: TGTGCCAGCAGCGGGCCTGGGGTGTACGGCGAGCAGTACTTC. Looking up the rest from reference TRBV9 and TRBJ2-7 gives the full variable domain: DSGVTQTPKHLITATGQRVTLRCSPRSGDLSVYWYQQSLDQGLQFLIQYYNGEERAKGNILERFSAQQFPDLHSELNLSSLELGDSALYFCASSGPGVYGEQYFGPGTRLTVT.

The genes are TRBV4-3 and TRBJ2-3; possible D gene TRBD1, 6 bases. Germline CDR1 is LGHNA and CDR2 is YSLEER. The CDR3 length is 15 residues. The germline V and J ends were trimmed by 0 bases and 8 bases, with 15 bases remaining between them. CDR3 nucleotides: TGCGCCAGCAGCCAAGATTCCGGGACATTGGCTACGCAGTATTTT. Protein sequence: CASSQDSGTLATQYF.

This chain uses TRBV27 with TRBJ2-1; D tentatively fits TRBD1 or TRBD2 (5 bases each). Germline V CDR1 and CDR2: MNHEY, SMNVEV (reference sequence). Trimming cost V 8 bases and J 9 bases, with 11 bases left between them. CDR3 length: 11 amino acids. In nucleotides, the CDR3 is TGTGCCAGCCTTGGGGCGGGTGAGCAGTTCTTC. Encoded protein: CASLGAGEQFF.

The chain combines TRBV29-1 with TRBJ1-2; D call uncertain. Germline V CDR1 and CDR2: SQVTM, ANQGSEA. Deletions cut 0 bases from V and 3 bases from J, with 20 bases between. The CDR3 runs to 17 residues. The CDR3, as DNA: TGCAGCGTTGAAGATCGTCAGGAGGGTCCCGCCTACTATGGCTACACCTTC. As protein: CSVEDRQEGPAYYGYTF.

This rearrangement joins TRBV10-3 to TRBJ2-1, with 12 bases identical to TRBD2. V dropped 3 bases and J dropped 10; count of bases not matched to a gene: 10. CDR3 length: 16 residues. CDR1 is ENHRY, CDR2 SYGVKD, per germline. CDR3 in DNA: TGTGCCATCAGTGATCCCCCTAGCGGGGGGGGACTAGAGCAGTTCTTC. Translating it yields CAISDPPSGGGLEQFF.

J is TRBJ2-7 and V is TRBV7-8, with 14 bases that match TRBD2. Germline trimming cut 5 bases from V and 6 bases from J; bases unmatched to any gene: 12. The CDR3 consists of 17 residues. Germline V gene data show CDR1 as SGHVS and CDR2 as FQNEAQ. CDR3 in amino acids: CASSPGTSGSRSSEQYF. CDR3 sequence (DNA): TGTGCCAGCAGCCCCGGGACTAGCGGGAGCAGGTCCAGCGAGCAGTACTTC.

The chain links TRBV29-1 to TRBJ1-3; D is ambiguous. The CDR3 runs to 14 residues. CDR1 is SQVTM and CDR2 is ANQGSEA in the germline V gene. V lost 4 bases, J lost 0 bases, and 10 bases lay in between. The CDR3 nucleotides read TGCAGCGTTGTGGCTTACGGCTCTGGAAACACCATATATTTT. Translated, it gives CSVVAYGSGNTIYF.

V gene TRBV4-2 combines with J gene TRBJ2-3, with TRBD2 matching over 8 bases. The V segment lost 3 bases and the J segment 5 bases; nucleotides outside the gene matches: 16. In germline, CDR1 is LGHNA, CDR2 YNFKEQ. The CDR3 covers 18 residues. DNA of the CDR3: TGTGCCAGCAGCCAGGACAACTTTAGCGGGACCCGCGGAGATACGCAGTATTTT. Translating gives CASSQDNFSGTRGDTQYF.

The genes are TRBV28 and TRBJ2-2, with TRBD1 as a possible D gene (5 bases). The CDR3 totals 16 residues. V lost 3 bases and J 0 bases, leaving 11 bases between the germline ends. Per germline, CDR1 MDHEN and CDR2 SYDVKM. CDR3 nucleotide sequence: TGTGCCAGCAGTTTTCAGACAGAAACGAACACCGGGGAGCTGTTTTTT. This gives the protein CASSFQTETNTGELFF.